Shown below are 19 T cell receptor beta chains from a single sample sequenced in a study of T cell responses to AZD1222 COVID-19 vaccine. Clones were sequenced by immunoSEQ multiplex PCR, and TCRdb holds only the in-frame ones, with some missing. The sample carries roughly 150,000 clones, 89% recorded once. Sequenced here: peripheral blood, sampled on day 0 of AZD1222 vaccination. The receptors stem from an adult in good health.

The chain is built from TRBV5-5 and TRBJ1-4; D uncertain. The CDR3 loop spans 14 amino acids. Germline V gene sequence: CDR1 SGHKS, CDR2 YYEKEE (reference sequence). Trimming removed 3 bases from V and 8 bases from J, with 14 bases in between. The CDR3 DNA reads TGTGCCAGCAGCTCCTGGGCCACCGAAGAAAAACTGTTTTTT. Translating gives CASSSWATEEKLFF.

A single count supports this clone. The chain joins TRBV11-2 to TRBJ2-7; D unclear. Germline assignment: CDR1 SGHAT and CDR2 FQNNGV. The CDR3 length is 11 residues. The ends were cut back, 1 base at V and 5 bases at J, with 3 bases in the middle. The CDR3 bases are TGTGCCAGCAGCTTAGGGCACGAGCAGTACTTC. Protein product: CASSLGHEQYF.

This clone was seen only once. This chain connects TRBV11-1 to TRBJ2-7; maybe TRBD2 (5 bases). Looked up from germline, CDR1 is SGHAT and CDR2 is FQDESV (reference sequence). The CDR3 is 16 amino acids. Trimming pared 1 base from V and 2 bases from J, leaving 15 bases between. This chain's CDR3 is CASSLVGRGQTYEQYF. CDR3 in DNA: TGTGCCAGCAGCTTAGTCGGTAGAGGGCAGACCTACGAGCAGTACTTC.

The CDR3 here is CASSQDAGSSYNEQFF. In DNA, the CDR3 is TGCGCCAGCAGCCAAGATGCGGGGAGCTCCTACAATGAGCAGTTCTTC. The rearrangement joins TRBV4-1 to TRBJ2-1; tentatively, D is TRBD2 (6 bases). CDR3 length: 16 residues. Germline CDR1 and CDR2: MGHRA and YSYEKL. V was trimmed by 0 bases and J by 0 bases, leaving 9 bases between them.

The CDR3 DNA is TGTGCTAGTGGTTTCTTCACTGAAGCTTTCTTT. Residues: CASGFFTEAFF. This chain connects TRBV12-5 to TRBJ1-1; D remains unclear. CDR3 length: 11 residues. The germline V gene has CDR1 LGHNT and CDR2 FRNRAP. Trimming stripped 3 bases from V and 4 bases from J, with 3 bases between.

The chain links TRBV6-5 to TRBJ1-1, with D perhaps TRBD1 (5 bases). Trimming stripped 7 bases from V and 3 bases from J, with 12 bases between. The CDR3 has 13 residues. Germline V gene lookup returns CDR1 MNHEY and CDR2 SVGAGI. As DNA, the CDR3 is TGTGCCAGCACTAGACAGACCTACACTGAAGCTTTCTTT. Translating it yields CASTRQTYTEAFF.

CDR3 bases: TGTGCCAGCACCCCTTGGGCGGACGGAGGAAACACCATATATTTT. Its translation is CASTPWADGGNTIYF. The chain has TRBV6-5 and TRBJ1-3; D is unclear. Germline V CDR1 and CDR2: MNHEY, SVGAGI. The CDR3 extends over 15 amino acids. Trimming stripped 7 bases from V and 4 bases from J, with 17 bases between.

The V gene is TRBV6-5, the J gene TRBJ1-1; D not resolved. CDR1 is MNHEY, CDR2 SVGAGI, per germline. The CDR3 runs 13 residues. With 0 bases removed from V and 1 base from J, the gap between germline ends came to 3 bases. This CDR3 reads CASSYSRNTEAFF. The CDR3 coding sequence is TGTGCCAGCAGTTACTCCAGGAACACTGAAGCTTTCTTT.

V and J are TRBV5-1 and TRBJ1-5; the match to TRBD1 covers 8 bases. The CDR3 length is 17 residues. The germline V gene has CDR1 SGHRS and CDR2 YFSETQ. The V segment lost 2 bases and the J segment 0 bases; nucleotides outside the gene matches: 7. CDR3 loop: CASSLDRGASSNQPQHF. CDR3 nucleotides: TGCGCCAGCAGCTTAGACAGGGGAGCTTCTAGCAATCAGCCCCAGCATTTT.

The chain uses TRBV10-1 and TRBJ2-1; 10 nucleotides line up with TRBD1. V lost 6 bases to trimming and J lost 8 bases; unmatched junction nucleotides: 7. There are 14 residues in the CDR3. Germline values: CDR1 WNHNN, CDR2 SYGVQD (reference sequence). CDR3 residues: CASSPGTGVYEQFF. The DNA for the CDR3 is TGCGCCAGCAGCCCGGGGACAGGGGTCTATGAGCAGTTCTTC.

The V call is TRBV6-2 or TRBV6-3, the J call TRBJ1-2, with TRBD1 identical over 10 bases. Germline trimming cut 2 bases from V and 5 bases from J; bases unmatched to any gene: 5. Germline V gene data show CDR1 as MNHEY and CDR2 as SVGEGT. This CDR3 comprises 15 residues. The DNA of the CDR3 is TGTGCCAGCAGTTACCGGACAGGGGGAGGGTATGGCTACACCTTC. Amino acid sequence: CASSYRTGGGYGYTF.

The CDR3 region is CASKYHLVTEAFF. CDR3 DNA sequence: TGTGCCAGCAAATACCATTTGGTCACTGAAGCTTTCTTT. The J gene is TRBJ1-1, the V gene TRBV6-5; D is ambiguous. Trimming stripped 7 bases from V and 4 bases from J, with 13 bases between. This CDR3 region has 13 residues. From germline, CDR1 is MNHEY and CDR2 SVGAGI.

V and J are TRBV10-2 and TRBJ2-7, with 7 bases that match TRBD1. The ends lost 5 bases at V and 2 bases at J; junction bases unmatched: 3. The germline gives CDR1 WSHSY, CDR2 SAAADI. This CDR3 comprises 13 residues. CDR3 nucleotides: TGCGCCAGCAGTTACGGGACAGCCTACGAGCAGTACTTC. It translates to CASSYGTAYEQYF.

The chain has TRBV12-3 or TRBV12-4 and TRBJ2-7; the D is unclear. Trimming shortened V by 6 bases and J by 0 bases, and 9 bases separated the two germline ends. This CDR3 has 13 residues. The CDR3 nucleotides read TGTGCCAGCAGCTATGGGGTCTCCTACGAGCAGTACTTC. This gives the protein CASSYGVSYEQYF.

The rearrangement links TRBV27 to TRBJ2-7; D might be TRBD1 (6 bases). Trimming took 5 bases from V and 1 from J, leaving 15 bases between them. Looked up from germline, CDR1 is MNHEY and CDR2 is SMNVEV (reference sequence). This CDR3 has 15 amino acids. For the CDR3, the DNA is TGTGCCAGCAGTCCATCCGGGACAAATTCCTACGAGCAGTACTTC. Translation: CASSPSGTNSYEQYF.

V is TRBV29-1 and J is TRBJ1-4; D possibly corresponds to TRBD1 (6 bases). The CDR3 runs 14 residues. V lost 4 bases and J 5 bases, leaving 14 bases between the germline ends. Germline CDR1 and CDR2: SQVTM and ANQGSEA. The CDR3 reads CSVVFRGLNEKLFF. The CDR3 region has the DNA TGCAGCGTTGTATTCCGGGGGCTAAATGAAAAACTGTTTTTT.

This clone was detected once. V gene TRBV7-9 combines with J gene TRBJ1-1, with D possibly TRBD1 on 6 matching bases. Looked up from germline, CDR1 is SEHNR and CDR2 is FQNEAQ (reference sequence). The CDR3 totals 12 residues. Trimming left V 5 bases short and J 7 bases short, with 11 bases between. The DNA of the CDR3 is TGTGCCAGCAGCCTCCGGGACATTGAAGCTTTCTTT. The encoded protein is CASSLRDIEAFF.

The rearrangement joins TRBV30 to TRBJ1-3; possibly TRBD1 for D (6 bases). The ends were cut back, 3 bases at V and 4 bases at J, with 13 bases in the middle. The CDR3 spans 14 residues. The germline V gene has CDR1 GTSNPN and CDR2 SVGIG (reference sequence). CDR3 loop: CAWRSGGGGNTIYF. CDR3 DNA sequence: TGTGCCTGGAGGTCCGGCGGGGGCGGAAACACCATATATTTT.

The chain carries TRBV30 and TRBJ2-5; D may match TRBD1 or TRBD2 (5 bases each). In germline, CDR1 is GTSNPN, CDR2 SVGIG (reference sequence). V was cut by 2 bases and J by 0 bases, with 10 bases left in between. The CDR3 contains 14 residues. The chain's CDR3 is CAWSLGVDQETQYF. For the CDR3, the DNA is TGTGCCTGGAGTCTGGGGGTTGACCAAGAGACCCAGTACTTC.